This TCR beta chain was retrieved from a study of CD8 T cells in ankylosing spondylitis. Findings and limits, study-wide: Several highly homologous variants formed a TCR beta motif that appeared characteristic of ankylosing spondylitis blood. Disease-linked clones, CD8+, were relatively rare in peripheral blood. Reportedly, significant enrichment of disease-linked clones occurred in matched ankylosing spondylitis synovial fluid.

The TCR beta libraries were generated through quantitative 5'-RACE incorporating molecular barcodes. TCRdb reanalysed the 5' RACE reads using MiXCR and keeps one entry per CDR3 protein. The sample includes about 540,000 distinct CDR3 sequences, about 12% of them seen just once. About this clonotype: Its target is unknown.

V dropped 6 bases and J dropped 1 base, with 9 bases sitting between them. Germline V gene data show CDR1 as MNHNS and CDR2 as SASEGT. The CDR3 covers 14 residues. The rearrangement uses TRBV6-1 and TRBJ2-2; D uncertain. The TCR sequence derives from a male donor with ankylosing spondylitis. The sample consisted of blood, either unsorted or a sorted T cell fraction (not recorded which). The CDR3 sequence: CASSAQRNTGELFF. The DNA for the CDR3 is TGTGCCAGCAGCGCACAGCGGAACACCGGGGAGCTGTTTTTT.